A single sample is the source of the 15 T cell receptor beta chains below, sequenced in a study of a mutant IDH1 vaccine in newly diagnosed glioma. The time point denotes: week 35, safety follow-up. Vaccine doses each comprised 300 ug of mutant IDH1 20-mer peptide, with topical imiquimod. The antigens of these receptors remain unknown. This table comes from immunoSEQ multiplex PCR, and its TCRdb copy is limited to in-frame clones, with some not included. The sample holds 50,000 to 70,000 clones, about 73% seen once. The sample was PBMCs, taken from a glioma patient whose treatment included an IDH1 peptide vaccine. The receptors derive from a man in his fifties with glioma.

CDR3 sequence (DNA): TGTGCCATCAGTGGACAGGGGCAAGAGACCCAGTACTTC. Residues: CAISGQGQETQYF. The rearrangement joins TRBV10-3 to TRBJ2-5, with TRBD1 identical over 8 bases. The trim removed 4 bases at V and 2 bases at J, leaving 0 bases unmatched. Germline lookup yields CDR1 ENHRY and CDR2 SYGVKD. The CDR3 is 13 amino acids.

This chain uses TRBV6-5 with TRBJ2-1, with TRBD2 as a possible D gene (6 bases). The CDR3 extends over 14 amino acids. V was pared by 6 bases and J by 3 bases, with 12 bases between. CDR1 and CDR2 from the germline V gene are MNHEY and SVGAGI. The CDR3: CASREGGHYNEQFF. CDR3 nucleotide sequence: TGTGCCAGCAGGGAGGGCGGTCACTACAATGAGCAGTTCTTC.

The chain carries TRBV5-1 and TRBJ2-7; D possibly matches TRBD1 or TRBD2 (5 bases each). The CDR3 contains 15 residues. From germline, CDR1 is SGHRS and CDR2 YFSETQ. V was shortened by 4 bases and J by 4 bases, with 18 bases between the two germline ends. CDR3 residues: CASSGPGTTTYEQYF. CDR3 sequence (DNA): TGCGCCAGCAGCGGACCCGGGACCACCACGTACGAGCAGTACTTC.

The chain couples TRBV30 to TRBJ1-4; maybe TRBD1 (6 bases). The germline V gene encodes CDR1 GTSNPN and CDR2 SVGIG (reference sequence). Trimming shortened V by 8 bases and J by 4 bases, and 14 bases separated the two germline ends. This CDR3 comprises 13 residues. In DNA form, the CDR3 reads TGTGCCGGCTCGACAGGAATTAATGAAAAACTGTTTTTT. Translated: CAGSTGINEKLFF.

V gene TRBV5-1 combines with J gene TRBJ2-1; possibly TRBD2 for D (6 bases). Trimming took 5 bases from V and 5 from J, leaving 14 bases between them. The CDR3 has 14 amino acids. Per germline, CDR1 SGHRS and CDR2 YFSETQ. The CDR3 region is CASRGEVTDNEQFF. The DNA of the CDR3 is TGCGCCAGCAGAGGGGAGGTGACTGACAATGAGCAGTTCTTC.

This chain joins TRBV10-3 and TRBJ1-1; D gene uncertain. The CDR3 covers 16 residues. Germline loops: CDR1 ENHRY, CDR2 SYGVKD. V dropped 2 bases and J dropped 3 bases, with 16 bases sitting between them. The CDR3, as DNA: TGTGCCATCAGTGAGGGACTGGGTGCAGCCCACACTGAAGCTTTCTTT. Protein: CAISEGLGAAHTEAFF.

The V gene is TRBV7-9, the J gene TRBJ1-1; 8 positions match TRBD1. Germline CDR1 SEHNR, CDR2 FQNEAQ (reference sequence). Germline trimming cut 5 bases from V and 4 bases from J; bases unmatched to any gene: 6. The CDR3 length is 14 residues. CDR3: CASSVQGAATEAFF. In nucleotides, the CDR3 is TGTGCCAGCAGCGTCCAGGGGGCGGCCACTGAAGCTTTCTTT. Complete variable domain (other parts from reference TRBV7-9 and TRBJ1-1): DTGVSQNPRHKITKRGQNVTFRCDPISEHNRLYWYRQTLGQGPEFLTYFQNEAQLEKSRLLSDRFSAERPKGSFSTLEIQRTEQGDSAMYLCASSVQGAATEAFFGQGTRLTVV.

This chain links TRBV2 with TRBJ2-5; D is possibly TRBD1 (7 bases). Trimming shortened V by 4 bases and J by 5 bases, and 11 bases separated the two germline ends. The CDR3 length is 13 residues. Germline-derived CDR1 and CDR2 are SNHLY and FYNNEI. The CDR3 reads CASSVQGRETQYF. As DNA, the CDR3 is TGTGCCAGCAGTGTACAGGGGAGGGAGACCCAGTACTTC. Variable domain in full (rest from reference TRBV2 and TRBJ2-5): EPEVTQTPSHQVTQMGQEVILRCVPISNHLYFYWYRQILGQKVEFLVSFYNNEISEKSEIFDDQFSVERPDGSNFTLKIRSTKLEDSAMYFCASSVQGRETQYFGPGTRLLVL.

CDR3 DNA: TGTGCCTGGAGTGTACTAAGGGATCAGCCCCAGCATTTT. Encoded protein: CAWSVLRDQPQHF. The chain joins TRBV30 to TRBJ1-5; D remains unclear. Trimming removed 0 bases from V and 5 bases from J, with 8 bases in between. This CDR3 contains 13 residues. From germline, CDR1 is GTSNPN and CDR2 SVGIG (reference sequence).

This clone was seen a handful of times. V gene TRBV4-3 combines with J gene TRBJ1-3; no reliable D call. V was trimmed by 4 bases and J by 0 bases, leaving 7 bases between them. The CDR3 contains 14 residues. Germline lookup yields CDR1 LGHNA and CDR2 YSLEER. The CDR3 DNA sequence: TGCGCCAGCAGCCCCGGATTCTCTGGAAACACCATATATTTT. It is translated as CASSPGFSGNTIYF.

V is TRBV5-1 and J is TRBJ2-5, with 9 bases that match TRBD1. The closer fit of TRBJ2-7 to the DNA end suggests the J call may be wrong. Looked up from germline, CDR1 is SGHRS and CDR2 is YFSETQ. The CDR3 is 14 residues long. CDR3 protein: CASSLGGTGNEQYF. The CDR3, as DNA: TGCGCCAGCAGCTTGGGGGGGACAGGGAACGAGCAGTACTTC.

The rearrangement links TRBV19 to TRBJ1-1, with D possibly being TRBD1 (6 bases). Deletions cut 7 bases from V and 3 bases from J, with 15 bases between. Germline CDR1 reads LNHDA; CDR2 reads SQIVND (reference sequence). CDR3 length: 14 residues. In DNA form, the CDR3 reads TGTGCCAGTAAAGGGTTAGGACAGTACACTGAAGCTTTCTTT. Residues: CASKGLGQYTEAFF.

The chain combines TRBV19 with TRBJ2-5, with 10 bases lining up with TRBD1. The germline V gene has CDR1 LNHDA and CDR2 SQIVND (reference sequence). The trim removed 5 bases at V and 6 bases at J, leaving 6 bases unmatched. The CDR3 runs to 14 residues. Written as DNA, the CDR3 is TGTGCCAGTAGTCTCGGACAGGGGGGACAGACCCAGTACTTC. Its translation is CASSLGQGGQTQYF.

The V call is TRBV14, the J call TRBJ2-3; D is unresolved. The length of the CDR3 is 13 residues. Germline V gene sequence: CDR1 SGHDN, CDR2 FVKESK. V was shortened by 3 bases and J by 2 bases, with 6 bases between the two germline ends. The CDR3 here is CASSHMNTDTQYF. The CDR3 coding sequence is TGTGCCAGCAGCCACATGAACACAGATACGCAGTATTTT.

Many counts were recorded for this clone. The DNA for the CDR3 is TGTGCCAGTAGTATAAGCAGTGAAGCTTTCTTT. Amino acid sequence: CASSISSEAFF. The chain uses TRBV19 and TRBJ1-1; D is uncertain. Germline values: CDR1 LNHDA, CDR2 SQIVND (reference sequence). The V end lost 2 bases, the J end lost 7 bases, and 5 bases lay between the germline ends. The CDR3 spans 11 residues. Based on the CDR3 plus reference TRBV19 and TRBJ1-1, the full variable domain is DGGITQSPKYLFRKEGQNVTLSCEQNLNHDAMYWYRQDPGQGLRLIYYSQIVNDFQKGDIAEGYSVSREKKESFPLTVTSAQKNPTAFYLCASSISSEAFFGQGTRLTVV.